The 8 T cell receptor beta chains below were found in one sample sequenced in a study of preoperative IRX-2 immunotherapy in early breast cancer. Produced via immunoSEQ multiplex PCR; TCRdb's table is partial and in-frame only. The sample lists 95,000 to 100,000 clones, roughly 85% occurring once. The sample's treatment: preoperative locoregional IRX-2 cytokine immunotherapy. Here the sequenced sample was tumor tissue, taken after IRX-2 immunotherapy. These receptor sequences come from a human donor with breast cancer.

V gene TRBV7-4 combines with J gene TRBJ2-7; possibly TRBD2 for D (5 bases). V was clipped by 5 bases and J by 4 bases, with 12 bases between them. The CDR3 runs 13 residues. CDR1 SGHVT and CDR2 SQSDAQ come from the germline V gene. The CDR3 DNA sequence: TGTGCCAGCAGCCCAGGTCGGACTTACGAGCAGTACTTC. Translated: CASSPGRTYEQYF. The full variable domain, completed using reference TRBV7-4 and TRBJ2-7, is GAGVSQSPRYKVAKRGRDVALRCDSISGHVTLYWYRQTLGQGSEVLTYSQSDAQRDKSGRPSGRFSAERPERSVSTLKIQRTEQGDSAVYLCASSPGRTYEQYFGPGTRLTVT.

This clone was recorded a few times. The V gene is TRBV29-1, the J gene TRBJ1-1, with 7 bases that match TRBD1. Germline trimming cut 5 bases from V and 4 bases from J; bases unmatched to any gene: 7. The germline V gene encodes CDR1 SQVTM and CDR2 ANQGSEA. The CDR3 spans 13 residues. In DNA form, the CDR3 reads TGCAGCGTTAGGACAGGAAAGGGCACTGAAGCTTTCTTT. Translated, it gives CSVRTGKGTEAFF.

J is TRBJ2-3 and V is TRBV28; 7 bases match TRBD2. After removal of 5 bases from V and 0 bases from J, the junction contained 5 bases not matched to a gene. Germline V gives CDR1 MDHEN, CDR2 SYDVKM. The CDR3 covers 15 residues. CDR3 bases: TGTGCCAGCAGTGAGAGCGGGACTAGCACAGATACGCAGTATTTT. Amino acid sequence: CASSESGTSTDTQYF.

This chain uses TRBV5-1 with TRBJ1-1; 8 bases are shared with TRBD1. Per germline, CDR1 SGHRS and CDR2 YFSETQ. The CDR3 is 14 residues long. V lost 1 base to trimming and J lost 4 bases; unmatched junction nucleotides: 3. CDR3 protein: CASSLPGQGTEAFF. The CDR3 DNA is TGCGCCAGCAGCTTGCCCGGACAGGGCACTGAAGCTTTCTTT.

The chain employs TRBV5-1 and TRBJ1-2; D not certain. The CDR3 extends over 14 amino acids. Trimming left V 2 bases short and J 4 bases short, with 12 bases between. The germline V gene has CDR1 SGHRS and CDR2 YFSETQ. DNA for the CDR3: TGCGCCAGCAGCTTCGGATTAGAGCCCTATGGCTACACCTTC. It is translated as CASSFGLEPYGYTF.

This chain links TRBV5-1 with TRBJ2-3; D is tentatively TRBD1 or TRBD2 (6 bases each). This CDR3 comprises 14 residues. CDR1 SGHRS and CDR2 YFSETQ come from the germline V gene. Trimming left V 6 bases short and J 5 bases short, with 16 bases between. The CDR3 sequence is CASTSGDIKDTQYF. CDR3 nucleotide sequence: TGCGCCAGCACTTCGGGGGACATTAAAGATACGCAGTATTTT.

V and J are TRBV11-3 and TRBJ1-1, with no clear D. CDR3 length equals 15 residues. Germline assignment: CDR1 SGHNT and CDR2 YENEEA. Trimming removed 3 bases at V and 5 bases at J, with 16 bases between. This CDR3 is CASSLEPNPRTEAFF. CDR3 in DNA: TGTGCCAGCAGCTTGGAACCGAACCCGAGGACTGAAGCTTTCTTT.

As concerns this clone: A junction end diverges from the germline sequence, so it may reflect a read error. The CDR3 nucleotides are TGTGTCAGTAGTATAGGGACAGGGGTTCACTACGAGCAGTACTTC. This translates into CVSSIGTGVHYEQYF. The chain couples TRBV19 to TRBJ2-7, with TRBD1 matching over 10 bases. Germline values: CDR1 LNHDA, CDR2 SQIVND (reference sequence). The CDR3 spans 15 residues.